This T cell receptor beta chain was recorded in a study of cytomegalovirus exposure and HLA in healthy donors. The PCR used 60 Vbeta and 13 Jbeta primers. The table came from immunoSEQ multiplex PCR; TCRdb's copy has only in-frame clones and leaves some out. This table holds about 140,000 clones, over 60% found once. Study conclusions and caveats: Reportedly, diagnosis of cytomegalovirus status by the classifier showed high specificity and sensitivity. Three chains tied to CMV proved CMV antigen-specific in vitro.

There are 15 residues in the CDR3. Worth noting for this clone: Its antigen remains unidentified.

V usage is TRBV12-2 and J usage is TRBJ2-7; the D segment call TRBD2 is taken from the table without a DNA check. TRBV12-2 is classified as a pseudogene. The specimen was PBMCs. The TCR sequence derives from a woman aged 60-75 years in good health and CMV-seronegative. As DNA, the CDR3 is TGTGCAAGTCGCTTATCCCCGACTAGTTCCTACGAGCAGTACTTC. Protein sequence: CASRLSPTSSYEQYF.